The T cell receptor (beta chain) described here comes from a study of T cell repertoires in cytomegalovirus infection. One entry per CDR3 protein results from TCRdb running MiXCR on the reads. The sample lists more than 650,000 distinct CDR3 sequences, 35% occurring once. V lost 7 bases, J lost 3 bases, and 16 bases lay in between. Germline V gene lookup returns CDR1 SGHTA and CDR2 FQGNSA. This CDR3 comprises 15 residues. This clonotype was found a few times. The sequence was collected from a human donor in good health (CMV status not recorded). Some clones in this sample may be carry-over from other donors' samples. Sequenced sample: PBMCs. The V gene is TRBV7-2, the J gene TRBJ2-1; D is uncertain. CDR3 amino acids: CASTQTWGIYNEQFF. For the CDR3, the DNA is TGTGCCAGCACACAAACCTGGGGAATCTACAATGAGCAGTTCTTC.